The 15 T cell receptor beta chains listed next were all sequenced from one sample in a study of shared clonotypes between healthy human individuals. The assay was immunoSEQ multiplex PCR, and TCRdb's table has in-frame clones only and misses some. The sample lists about 2.3 million clones, over 85% occurring once. What was sequenced was naive CD4+ T cells from PBMCs. The subset is: CD45RA+ positively selected. Receptors were obtained from a man younger than 35 in good health. Some clones in this sample may be carry-over from other donors' samples.

The rearrangement links TRBV27 to TRBJ2-7; 12 bases match TRBD2. Germline V CDR1 and CDR2: MNHEY, SMNVEV (reference sequence). The CDR3 consists of 15 residues. V was clipped by 5 bases and J by 7 bases; unmatched bases: 9. The CDR3 region is CASSPPSGRAGEQYF. In DNA form, the CDR3 reads TGTGCCAGCAGTCCCCCTAGCGGGAGGGCGGGTGAGCAGTACTTC.

The chain couples TRBV11-3 to TRBJ2-1, with 8 positions matching TRBD2. The CDR3 is 15 residues long. Germline CDR1 SGHNT, CDR2 YENEEA. The J segment lost 4 bases and the V segment lost 1 base, leaving 3 bases of the junction unmatched. In nucleotides, the CDR3 is TGTGCCAGCAGCTTAGGTAGCGGGATATACAATGAGCAGTTCTTC. It specifies CASSLGSGIYNEQFF.

The V and J genes are TRBV7-2 and TRBJ2-7, with D possibly being TRBD1 or TRBD2 (5 bases each). Germline CDR1 and CDR2: SGHTA and FQGNSA. The CDR3 has 13 residues. V lost 1 base, J lost 5 bases, and 9 bases lay in between. CDR3 nucleotides: TGTGCCAGCAGCTTAGTCTGGGGGAACGAGCAGTACTTC. The encoded protein is CASSLVWGNEQYF.

The genes are TRBV5-1 and TRBJ2-2; 7 bases match TRBD1. The J segment lost 4 bases and the V segment lost 0 bases, leaving 18 bases of the junction unmatched. Germline CDR1 SGHRS, CDR2 YFSETQ. The CDR3 contains 20 residues. The CDR3 here is CASSLASGTGALRGTGELFF. CDR3 nucleotide sequence: TGCGCCAGCAGCTTGGCCTCGGGTACAGGGGCACTCCGTGGCACCGGGGAGCTGTTTTTT.

The V call is TRBV5-1, the J call TRBJ2-5; a weak D match, TRBD1 (6 bases). Germline CDR1 and CDR2: SGHRS and YFSETQ. V was shortened by 4 bases and J by 3 bases, with 10 bases between the two germline ends. The CDR3 length is 13 residues. CDR3 in amino acids: CASSQPGEETQYF. CDR3 nucleotides: TGCGCCAGCAGCCAACCAGGGGAAGAGACCCAGTACTTC. The full variable domain, completed using reference TRBV5-1 and TRBJ2-5, is KAGVTQTPRYLIKTRGQQVTLSCSPISGHRSVSWYQQTPGQGLQFLFEYFSETQRNKGNFPGRFSGRQFSNSRSEMNVSTLELGDSALYLCASSQPGEETQYFGPGTRLLVL.

The gene calls are TRBV4-2 and TRBJ1-1; possibly TRBD1 for D (5 bases). There are 14 residues in the CDR3. In germline, CDR1 is LGHNA, CDR2 YNFKEQ. V was pared by 2 bases and J by 5 bases, with 12 bases between. The DNA of the CDR3 is TGTGCCAGCAGCCAATCCCCGAAGGGGACTGAAGCTTTCTTT. Its protein is CASSQSPKGTEAFF.

The V gene is TRBV29-1, the J gene TRBJ1-6; D is uncertain. The V and J ends lost 7 bases and 3 bases respectively, with 19 bases between them. This CDR3 region has 16 residues. The germline gives CDR1 SQVTM, CDR2 ANQGSEA. CDR3 DNA sequence: TGCAGCGCCGCACACAGAGACCGATTCTATAATTCACCCCTCCACTTT. This codes for CSAAHRDRFYNSPLHF.

The J gene is TRBJ1-4, the V gene TRBV10-3, with 9 bases identical to TRBD1. This CDR3 contains 14 residues. Germline CDR1 reads ENHRY; CDR2 reads SYGVKD. The V gene end was trimmed by 6 bases and the J gene end by 4 bases; junction bases not matched to a gene: 3. CDR3 sequence: CAISGTGLNEKLFF. DNA for the CDR3: TGTGCCATCAGCGGGACAGGGCTTAATGAAAAACTGTTTTTT.

The V and J genes are TRBV5-5 and TRBJ2-7, with D possibly being TRBD1 (6 bases). This CDR3 region has 15 residues. CDR1 SGHKS and CDR2 YYEKEE come from the germline V gene (reference sequence). V lost 4 bases to trimming and J lost 7 bases, with 21 bases between them. This CDR3 reads CASSTIRPGQREQYF. In nucleotides, the CDR3 is TGTGCCAGCAGCACCATCCGTCCGGGACAACGGGAGCAGTACTTC.

The rearrangement joins TRBV7-2 to TRBJ2-7; 7 bases fit TRBD1. Germline V gives CDR1 SGHTA, CDR2 FQGNSA. Germline trimming cut 6 bases from V and 5 bases from J; bases unmatched to any gene: 7. The CDR3 runs to 13 residues. Here the CDR3 DNA reads TGTGCCAGCAGTTCGGACAGGTCCGACGAGCAGTACTTC. This encodes CASSSDRSDEQYF. The variable domain in full, completed from reference TRBV7-2 and TRBJ2-7, reads GAGVSQSPSNKVTEKGKDVELRCDPISGHTALYWYRQSLGQGLEFLIYFQGNSAPDKSGLPSDRFSAERTGGSVSTLTIQRTQQEDSAVYLCASSSDRSDEQYFGPGTRLTVT.

The chain employs TRBV5-8 and TRBJ1-5; TRBD1 matches 7 bases. Losses at the gene ends were 2 bases for V and 5 bases for J; bases not matched to a gene: 10. Germline V gives CDR1 SGHTS, CDR2 YDEGEE. The CDR3 runs 16 residues. The CDR3 coding sequence is TGTGCCAGCAGCTTCGGGGGGCAGGGGGGTGATCAGCCCCAGCATTTT. Its translation is CASSFGGQGGDQPQHF.

This clone turned up a few times. The rearrangement joins TRBV19 to TRBJ2-1; 10 positions match TRBD2. Germline lookup yields CDR1 LNHDA and CDR2 SQIVND (reference sequence). After removal of 9 bases from V and 8 bases from J, the junction contained 10 bases not matched to a gene. This CDR3 region has 14 residues. The CDR3 DNA is TGTGCCAGCTCATTGGGACTAGCGACCCATGAGCAGTTCTTC. Protein sequence: CASSLGLATHEQFF. Full variable domain (outside the CDR3, taken from reference TRBV19 and TRBJ2-1): DGGITQSPKYLFRKEGQNVTLSCEQNLNHDAMYWYRQDPGQGLRLIYYSQIVNDFQKGDIAEGYSVSREKKESFPLTVTSAQKNPTAFYLCASSLGLATHEQFFGPGTRLTVL.

This clone was observed once. V usage is TRBV28 and J usage is TRBJ2-3; either TRBD1 or TRBD2 may supply D (5 bases each). The CDR3 loop spans 14 amino acids. Germline V lookup: CDR1 MDHEN, CDR2 SYDVKM. V was cut by 4 bases and J by 7 bases, with 15 bases left in between. CDR3 residues: CASSWDQGGNTQYF. The CDR3 region has the DNA TGTGCCAGCAGTTGGGACCAGGGTGGAAATACGCAGTATTTT.

V and J are TRBV2 and TRBJ2-5, with unresolved D. Trimming stripped 8 bases from V and 4 bases from J, with 8 bases between. This CDR3 spans 11 amino acids. The germline V gene has CDR1 SNHLY and CDR2 FYNNEI. CDR3 coding DNA: TGTGCCAGCGTCCGAGGAGAGACCCAGTACTTC. It is translated as CASVRGETQYF.

The chain uses TRBV28 and TRBJ2-7; TRBD1 is a possible D gene (9 bases). The CDR3 contains 14 residues. V lost 7 bases and J 6 bases, leaving 19 bases between the germline ends. Germline CDR1 and CDR2: MDHEN and SYDVKM. This chain's CDR3 is CASKVQGAGGEQYF. In DNA, the CDR3 is TGTGCCAGCAAAGTACAGGGGGCGGGAGGCGAGCAGTACTTC.